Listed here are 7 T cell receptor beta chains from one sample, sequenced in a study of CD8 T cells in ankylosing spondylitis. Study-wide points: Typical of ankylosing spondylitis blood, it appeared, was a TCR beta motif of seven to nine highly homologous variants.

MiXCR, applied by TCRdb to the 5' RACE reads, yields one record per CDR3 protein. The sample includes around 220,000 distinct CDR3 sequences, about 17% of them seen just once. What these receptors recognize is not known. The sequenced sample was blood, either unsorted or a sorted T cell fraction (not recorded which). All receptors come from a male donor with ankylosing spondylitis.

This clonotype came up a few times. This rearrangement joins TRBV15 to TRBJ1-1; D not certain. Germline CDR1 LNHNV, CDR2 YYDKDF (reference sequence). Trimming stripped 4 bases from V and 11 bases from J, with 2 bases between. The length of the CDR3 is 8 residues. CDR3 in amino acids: CATSTAFF. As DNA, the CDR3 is TGTGCCACCAGCACCGCTTTCTTT.

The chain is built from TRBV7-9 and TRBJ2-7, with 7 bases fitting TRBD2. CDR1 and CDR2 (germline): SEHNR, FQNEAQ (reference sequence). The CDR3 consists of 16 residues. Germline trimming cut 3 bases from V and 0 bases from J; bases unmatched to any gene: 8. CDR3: CASSFVTSESSYEQYF. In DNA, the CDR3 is TGTGCCAGCAGCTTCGTAACTAGCGAATCCTCCTACGAGCAGTACTTC.

In DNA, the CDR3 is TGTGCCAGCAGCTTAGTCCCGGTGGGGAGGGAGAACACTGAAGCTTTCTTT. Amino acids: CASSLVPVGRENTEAFF. This rearrangement joins TRBV7-6 to TRBJ1-1; D is uncertain. CDR1 SGHVS and CDR2 FNYEAQ come from the germline V gene. The length of the CDR3 is 17 residues. The V and J ends lost 1 base and 1 base respectively, with 16 bases between them.

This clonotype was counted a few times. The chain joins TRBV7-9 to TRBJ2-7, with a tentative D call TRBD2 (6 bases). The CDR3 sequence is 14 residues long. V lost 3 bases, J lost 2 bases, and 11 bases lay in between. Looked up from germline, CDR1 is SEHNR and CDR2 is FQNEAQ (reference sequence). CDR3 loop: CASSFPGDPYEQYF. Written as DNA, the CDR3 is TGTGCCAGCAGCTTCCCGGGAGACCCCTACGAGCAGTACTTC.

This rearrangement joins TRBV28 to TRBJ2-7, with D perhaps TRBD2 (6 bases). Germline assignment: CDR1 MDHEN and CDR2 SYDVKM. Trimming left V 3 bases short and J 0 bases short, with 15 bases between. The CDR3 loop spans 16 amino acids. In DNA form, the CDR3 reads TGTGCCAGCAGTTTCGGAGGGGCGAGGAGCTCCTACGAGCAGTACTTC. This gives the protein CASSFGGARSSYEQYF.

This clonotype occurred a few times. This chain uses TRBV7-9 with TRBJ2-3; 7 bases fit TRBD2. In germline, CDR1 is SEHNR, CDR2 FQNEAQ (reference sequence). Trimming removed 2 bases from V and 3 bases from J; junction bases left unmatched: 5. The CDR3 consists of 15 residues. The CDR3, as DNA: TGTGCCAGCAGCTTATTCTCGGGAGGAACAGATACGCAGTATTTT. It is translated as CASSLFSGGTDTQYF.

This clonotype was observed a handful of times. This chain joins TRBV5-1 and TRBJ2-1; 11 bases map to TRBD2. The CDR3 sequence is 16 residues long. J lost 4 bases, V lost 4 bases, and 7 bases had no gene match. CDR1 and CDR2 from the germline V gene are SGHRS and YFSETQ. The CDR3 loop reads CASSISGGVPYNEQFF. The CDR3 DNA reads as TGCGCCAGCAGCATTAGCGGGGGGGTACCTTACAATGAGCAGTTCTTC.